This TCR beta chain was identified during a study of Ad26.COV2.S vaccination and SARS-CoV-2 variants. Study-wide context: The vaccine Ad26.COV2.S was put into the muscle once, or twice with 56 days between. Study results and limitations: Recipients of either vaccine or placebo displayed similar breadth of non-spike TCRs. After vaccination, reports described spike-specific CD8+ and CD4+ T cell responses as showing substantial breadth. Ad26.COV2.S recipients had broader spike-specific TCRs (P = 0.0014).

Treatment denoted: about 20 received Ad26.COV2.S at low or high dose, single or two shots; several received placebo; per-sample allocation not given. Sampling was performed 63 days after the first vaccine or placebo injection. Concerning this clone itself: Its cognate antigen is unknown.

The junction had 7 bases not matched to a gene; V was cut back by 3 bases and J by 5 bases. This CDR3 spans 16 amino acids. Germline CDR1 LGHDT, CDR2 YNNKEL (reference sequence). TCRdb keeps only in-frame clones here, not all; method: immunoSEQ multiplex PCR. This table holds hundreds of thousands of clones, 89% found once. The chain is built from TRBV3-1 (or the pseudogene TRBV3-2) and TRBJ2-1; TRBD2 agrees at 10 bases. The receptor was derived from a person aged 18-60 years who received the Ad26.COV2.S COVID-19 vaccine or a placebo. Sequenced here: peripheral blood, sampled in a trial of Ad26.COV2.S vaccine versus placebo. CDR3: CASSHQLAGSNNEQFF. The DNA for the CDR3 is TGTGCCAGCAGCCACCAACTAGCGGGGAGTAACAATGAGCAGTTCTTC.